This TCR beta chain stems from a study of T cell changes during pregnancy in multiple sclerosis. Sequencing used immunoSEQ multiplex PCR; TCRdb keeps in-frame clones, though not all of them. In the table there are about 22,000 clones, more than 80% of which are singletons. The CDR3 runs to 15 residues. The V gene's germline CDR1 is MGHRA and CDR2 YSYEKL. The junction had 16 bases not matched to a gene; V was cut back by 8 bases and J by 7 bases. Sample: CD4+ T cells from peripheral blood mononuclear cells, taken in the third trimester of pregnancy. The chain recombines TRBV4-1 with TRBJ1-2, with TRBD1 identical over 7 bases. The receptor was derived from a female donor in good health, enrolled as a control in a pregnancy study. The CDR3 loop reads CASGYPGQTNAGYTF. CDR3 nucleotides: TGCGCCAGCGGATACCCGGGACAGACTAACGCTGGCTACACCTTC.